The rows below give T cell receptor beta chains drawn from one sample of a study of T cells in Graves' hyperthyroidism and ophthalmopathy. Each CDR3 protein is one row after TCRdb ran MiXCR on the multiplex PCR reads. This table has approximately 740,000 distinct CDR3 sequences, 13% to 15% appearing once. The sample comprised blood. These receptor sequences come from a woman aged 18-35 years with Graves' hyperthyroidism. Both conserved end residues are part of each CDR3. Fields, in order: D gene, V gene, J gene, clone size, CDR3 protein, CDR3 DNA. D genes are given only for firm matches. Clone size is not always given. Where it is, it says once, few, many or a class for expanded clones.

>-|TRBV20-1|TRBJ1-2|-
CSASKSGNYGYTF
TGCAGTGCTAGTAAATCAGGGAACTATGGCTACACCTTC
>-|TRBV7-9|TRBJ1-1|many
CASSLALDLRSAEAFF
TGTGCCAGCAGCTTAGCGCTCGACCTACGAAGCGCTGAAGCTTTCTTT
>-|TRBV7-9|TRBJ1-1|-
CAGRGSNSMNTEAFF
TGTGCTGGGAGGGGATCTAATTCTATGAACACTGAAGCTTTCTTT
>-|TRBV6-1|TRBJ2-5|many
CASMEGQQETQYF
TGTGCCAGCATGGAAGGACAGCAAGAGACCCAGTACTTC
>-|TRBV2|TRBJ1-2|many
CASSDPRRGGHGYTF
TGTGCCAGCAGTGACCCCCGCAGGGGAGGACATGGCTACACCTTC
>TRBD1|TRBV5-1|TRBJ1-1|many
CASSLVGQGDTEAFF
TGTGCCAGCAGCTTGGTCGGACAGGGGGACACTGAAGCTTTCTTT
>-|TRBV9|TRBJ2-3|many
CASSVGTTDTQYF
TGTGCCAGCAGCGTAGGGACGACAGATACGCAGTATTTT
>-|TRBV11-2|TRBJ2-7|many
CASSLGVRSVYSYEQYF
TGTGCCAGCAGCTTGGGGGTACGTAGCGTATACTCCTACGAGCAGTACTTC
>TRBD2|TRBV11-2|TRBJ2-7|many
CASSFERGLYEQYF
TGTGCCAGCAGCTTCGAGCGGGGCCTCTACGAGCAGTACTTC
>TRBD2|TRBV30|TRBJ2-5|many
CALGAGGASYQETQYF
TGTGCCCTGGGGGCGGGAGGGGCGAGTTACCAAGAGACCCAGTACTTC
>TRBD1|TRBV18|TRBJ1-4|few
CASSPPAGQGSSEKLFF
TGTGCCAGCTCACCTCCGGCGGGACAGGGTTCTTCTGAAAAACTGTTTTTT
>-|TRBV6-1|TRBJ1-5|many
CASAPRQPNQPQHF
TGTGCCAGCGCACCCCGGCAGCCTAATCAGCCCCAGCATTTT
>TRBD1|TRBV12-3/TRBV12-4|TRBJ2-2|few
CASSLGGQGVTFFVGELFF
TGTGCCAGCAGTTTAGGGGGACAGGGGGTAACTTTTTTTGTCGGGGAGCTGTTTTTT
>-|TRBV7-9|TRBJ1-6|many
CASSLTAVQNSPLHF
TGTGCCAGCAGCCTCACAGCTGTTCAGAATTCACCCCTCCACTTT
>TRBD2|TRBV20-1|TRBJ2-7|many
CSASVGREPYEQYF
TGCAGTGCTAGCGTCGGGCGGGAGCCCTACGAGCAGTACTTC
>TRBD2|TRBV7-3|TRBJ2-1|-
CASSFRWAGANNEQFF
TGTGCCAGCAGCTTCCGCTGGGCGGGAGCGAACAATGAGCAGTTCTTC
>-|TRBV2|TRBJ1-1|many
CASVYRAKNTEAFF
TGTGCCAGCGTATACAGGGCGAAGAACACTGAAGCTTTCTTT
>TRBD1|TRBV29-1|TRBJ1-2|-
CSVDRGWYGYTF
TGCAGCGTAGACAGGGGGTGGTATGGCTACACCTTC
>-|TRBV11-1|TRBJ2-7|many
CASSPSYRDYEQYF
TGTGCCAGCAGCCCTTCATATAGAGACTACGAGCAGTACTTC
>TRBD2|TRBV6-1|TRBJ2-3|many
CASSPPQRELTDTQYF
TGTGCCAGCAGTCCGCCCCAGCGGGAGTTGACAGATACGCAGTATTTT
>-|TRBV18|TRBJ2-4|-
CASSPPTGRAKNIQYF
TGTGCCAGCTCACCACCAACAGGTAGAGCCAAAAACATTCAGTACTTC
>TRBD1|TRBV18|TRBJ1-1|many
CASSLGQILMNTEAFF
TGTGCCAGCTCACTGGGACAGATTCTTATGAACACTGAAGCTTTCTTT
>-|TRBV20-1|TRBJ1-2|many
CSARTAPNYGYTF
TGCAGTGCTAGGACAGCTCCTAACTATGGCTACACCTTC